These 14 T cell receptor beta chains were sequenced from one sample in a study of CD8 T cells in ankylosing spondylitis. Study findings and constraints: A motif of eight or nine highly homologous TCR beta variants was seen as apparently characteristic of ankylosing spondylitis blood.

These receptors have no identified antigens. TCRdb independently ran MiXCR on the 5' RACE reads; one entry per CDR3 protein. This repertoire shows fewer than 400,000 distinct CDR3 sequences, 20% to 25% found once; its top ten account for around 17%. Sequences were obtained from blood, either unsorted or a sorted T cell fraction (not recorded which). Source of these receptors: a male donor with ankylosing spondylitis.

This rearrangement joins TRBV5-6 to TRBJ1-4; the D gene is possibly TRBD1 (5 bases). Germline V lookup: CDR1 SGHDT, CDR2 YYEEEE. The CDR3 contains 15 residues. Trimming took 2 bases from V and 6 from J, leaving 14 bases between them. The DNA of the CDR3 is TGTGCCAGCAGCTTTACCGGGACTGCTGATGAAAAACTGTTTTTT. Protein sequence: CASSFTGTADEKLFF. Full variable domain (rest looked up from reference TRBV5-6 and TRBJ1-4): DAGVTQSPTHLIKTRGQQVTLRCSPKSGHDTVSWYQQALGQGPQFIFQYYEEEERQRGNFPDRFSGHQFPNYSSELNVNALLLGDSALYLCASSFTGTADEKLFFGSGTQLSVL.

This rearrangement joins TRBV5-5 to TRBJ1-5; D is uncertain. This CDR3 has 14 residues. Germline V CDR1 and CDR2: SGHKS, YYEKEE (reference sequence). V lost 3 bases, J lost 2 bases, and 9 bases lay in between. CDR3 sequence reads: CASSSDLGNQPQHF. CDR3 DNA: TGTGCCAGCAGCTCGGACCTCGGCAATCAGCCCCAGCATTTT. The variable domain in full, completed from reference TRBV5-5 and TRBJ1-5, reads DAGVTQSPTHLIKTRGQQVTLRCSPISGHKSVSWYQQVLGQGPQFIFQYYEKEERGRGNFPDRFSARQFPNYSSELNVNALLLGDSALYLCASSSDLGNQPQHFGDGTRLSIL.

This clonotype was recorded a few times. The chain joins TRBV28 to TRBJ1-5; D unresolved. The CDR3 sequence is 14 residues long. The V end lost 6 bases, the J end lost 0 bases, and 9 bases lay between the germline ends. Germline CDR1 and CDR2: MDHEN and SYDVKM. The CDR3 DNA is TGTGCCAGCAGGAACGAGTATAGCAATCAGCCCCAGCATTTT. Protein sequence: CASRNEYSNQPQHF.

CDR3 in DNA: TGTGCCAGCAGTGGAACGCCTCCCGTGGATACGCAGTATTTT. Translation gives CASSGTPPVDTQYF. The chain has TRBV25-1 and TRBJ2-3; D is unresolved. CDR1 is MGHDK, CDR2 SYGVNS, per germline. This CDR3 is built from 14 residues. The V and J ends lost 4 bases and 6 bases respectively, with 14 bases between them.

This clonotype appeared a few times. The chain recombines TRBV12-5 with TRBJ1-5; unclear D gene. This CDR3 spans 12 amino acids. The V gene lost 4 bases and the J gene lost 4 bases, with 5 bases spanning the gap. Germline V gives CDR1 LGHNT, CDR2 FRNRAP. The CDR3, as DNA: TGTGCTAGTGGTTATAGTAATCAGCCCCAGCATTTT. Residues: CASGYSNQPQHF.

CDR3 bases: TGTGCCAGTAGTTTTGCGGGAATCGACAATCAGCCCCAGCATTTT. Translated: CASSFAGIDNQPQHF. The chain is built from TRBV19 and TRBJ1-5; D not certain. The CDR3 contains 15 residues. Per the germline V gene, CDR1 is LNHDA and CDR2 is SQIVND (reference sequence). V lost 5 bases and J 3 bases, leaving 14 bases between the germline ends.

The V gene is TRBV20-1, the J gene TRBJ2-7; D call uncertain. The V gene's germline CDR1 is DFQATT and CDR2 SNEGSKA (reference sequence). CDR3 length: 15 residues. The germline V and J ends were trimmed by 0 bases and 4 bases, with 16 bases remaining between them. The CDR3 coding sequence is TGCAGTGCTAGAGATAGTCCCCGACAACCGTACGAGCAGTACTTC. It codes for CSARDSPRQPYEQYF.

This chain uses TRBV6-5 with TRBJ1-3, with D uncertain. Trimming removed 1 base at V and 4 bases at J, with 11 bases between. Germline CDR1 reads MNHEY; CDR2 reads SVGAGI. The CDR3 runs 15 residues. The CDR3 is CASSYFVESGNTIYF. The CDR3 DNA sequence: TGTGCCAGCAGTTACTTCGTGGAATCAGGAAACACCATATATTTT.

This clonotype was recorded at least ten times. The chain's CDR3 is CASLQGTEAFF. The CDR3 DNA follows: TGTGCCAGCCTACAGGGAACTGAAGCTTTCTTT. The chain recombines TRBV6-2 or TRBV6-3 with TRBJ1-1; maybe TRBD1 (6 bases). Trimming shortened V by 8 bases and J by 5 bases, and 9 bases separated the two germline ends. Germline-derived CDR1 and CDR2 are MNHEY and SVGEGT. There are 11 residues in the CDR3.

The chain joins TRBV2 to TRBJ2-3; no clear D. CDR1 SNHLY and CDR2 FYNNEI come from the germline V gene. V dropped 8 bases and J dropped 1 base, with 4 bases sitting between them. The length of the CDR3 is 11 residues. The CDR3 region has the DNA TGTGCCAGCTACGGCACAGATACGCAGTATTTT. Protein sequence: CASYGTDTQYF. The full variable domain, in which reference TRBV2 and TRBJ2-3 provide the parts outside the CDR3, is EPEVTQTPSHQVTQMGQEVILRCVPISNHLYFYWYRQILGQKVEFLVSFYNNEISEKSEIFDDQFSVERPDGSNFTLKIRSTKLEDSAMYFCASYGTDTQYFGPGTRLTVL.

This chain connects TRBV27 to TRBJ2-7, with 10 bases that match TRBD2. In germline, CDR1 is MNHEY, CDR2 SMNVEV (reference sequence). This CDR3 is built from 14 residues. Trimming removed 0 bases from V and 12 bases from J; junction bases left unmatched: 8. CDR3 nucleotides: TGTGCCAGCAGTTTATCCTCAGCGGGAGGGACTTCGTACTTC. The encoded protein is CASSLSSAGGTSYF.

V gene TRBV3-1 combines with J gene TRBJ2-2, with D possibly being TRBD2 (6 bases). Trimming took 0 bases from V and 7 from J, leaving 18 bases between them. The germline V gene encodes CDR1 LGHDT and CDR2 YNNKEL (reference sequence). The CDR3 length is 17 residues. CDR3 DNA: TGTGCCAGCAGCCAAGAACGGCCGGGAGTAGTGGGCGGGGAGCTGTTTTTT. It is translated as CASSQERPGVVGGELFF. Looking up the rest from reference TRBV3-1 and TRBJ2-2 gives the full variable domain: DTAVSQTPKYLVTQMGNDKSIKCEQNLGHDTMYWYKQDSKKFLKIMFSYNNKELIINETVPNRFSPKSPDKAHLNLHINSLELGDSAVYFCASSQERPGVVGGELFFGEGSRLTVL.

The chain has TRBV9 and TRBJ1-2, with D uncertain. The CDR3 has 15 amino acids. The V and J ends lost 2 bases and 7 bases respectively, with 18 bases between them. Looked up from germline, CDR1 is SGDLS and CDR2 is YYNGEE. The CDR3 DNA reads as TGTGCCAGCAGCGTTCCTTCCACGGGGTCCATTGGCTACACCTTC. This encodes CASSVPSTGSIGYTF.

Ten or more counts support this clonotype. The rearrangement uses TRBV29-1 and TRBJ2-5, with D perhaps matching TRBD2 (5 bases). Per the germline V gene, CDR1 is SQVTM and CDR2 is ANQGSEA. V lost 2 bases, J lost 5 bases, and 9 bases lay in between. The CDR3 covers 12 residues. This CDR3 reads CSVETSKETQYF. CDR3 bases: TGCAGCGTTGAAACTAGTAAGGAGACCCAGTACTTC. The whole variable domain, remainder taken from reference TRBV29-1 and TRBJ2-5, is SAVISQKPSRDICQRGTSLTIQCQVDSQVTMMFWYRQQPGQSLTLIATANQGSEATYESGFVIDKFPISRPNLTFSTLTVSNMSPEDSSIYLCSVETSKETQYFGPGTRLLVL.